This T cell receptor (beta chain) was recovered during a study of siplizumab effects on memory and regulatory T cells. General study points: Among sequences traceable to unstimulated CD4+ memory cells, alloreactive ones were significantly reduced by siplizumab. A major contribution to the alloresponse seemed to be made by naive T cells, which seemed more diverse than memory cells. In controls, 26.9% of mappable alloreactive CD4+ clones were Treg-derived on average, versus roughly 69% with siplizumab. Roughly 80-95% of proliferating CD4+ or CD8+ clones lacked a naive or memory phenotype that could be assigned.

Germline V gives CDR1 GTSNPN, CDR2 SVGIG (reference sequence). The junction had 10 bases not matched to a gene; V was cut back by 2 bases and J by 8 bases. The CDR3 runs to 15 residues. Clones were sequenced by immunoSEQ multiplex PCR, and TCRdb holds only the in-frame ones, with some missing. The sample records around 87,000 clones, 80% to 90% being singletons. To note about this clone: The antigen is not known.

Sequencing was carried out using CD4+ T cells sorted from blood. The rearrangement uses TRBV30 and TRBJ2-4; 9 bases line up with TRBD1. The sequence derives from a human donor in good health. The CDR3 DNA sequence: TGTGCCTGGAGTATTGGGACAGGGAGAAGGGACATTCAGTACTTC. Protein: CAWSIGTGRRDIQYF.